This T cell receptor (beta chain) is drawn from a study of blood T cell repertoires in COVID-19. On the study more broadly: Samples representing acute and convalescent COVID-19 were sourced from the United States, Italy and Spain.

Followed over time, Seattle patients had been enrolled while infection was active. V was shortened by 1 base and J by 1 base, with 7 bases between the two germline ends. The length of the CDR3 is 14 residues. The germline V gene encodes CDR1 SEHNR and CDR2 FQNEAQ (reference sequence). How the authors handled the data: From reference gene primer amplification, estimates of nucleated cell counts were derived. This table comes from immunoSEQ multiplex PCR, and its TCRdb copy is limited to in-frame clones, with some not included. The V and J calls and clone size are taken from that table; D and trimming were inferred from the DNA. This sample has 300,000 to 350,000 clones, with around 89% found just once. Notes on this clone: Other DNA sequences in the sample encode the same CDR3.

V usage is TRBV7-9 and J usage is TRBJ1-1; tentatively, D is TRBD1 (5 bases). The sample taken for sequencing was peripheral blood. The clonotype comes from a woman aged 40-49 years with COVID-19, enrolled during active disease. The CDR3 DNA follows: TGTGCCAGCAGCTTAGTCAGGGAGAACACTGAAGCTTTCTTT. This codes for CASSLVRENTEAFF.